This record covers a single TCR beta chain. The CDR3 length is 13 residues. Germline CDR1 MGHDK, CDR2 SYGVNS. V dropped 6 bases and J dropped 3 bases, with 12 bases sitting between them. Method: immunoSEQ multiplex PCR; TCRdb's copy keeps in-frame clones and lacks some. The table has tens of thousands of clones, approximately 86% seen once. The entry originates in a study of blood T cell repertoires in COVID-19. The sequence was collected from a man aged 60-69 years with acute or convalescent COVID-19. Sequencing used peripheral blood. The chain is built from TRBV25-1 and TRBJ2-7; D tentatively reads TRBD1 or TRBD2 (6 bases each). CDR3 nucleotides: TGTGCCAGCAGGGAAGGGGGGAGCTACGAGCAGTACTTC. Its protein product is CASREGGSYEQYF.